This TCR beta chain was captured by sequencing in a study of blood T cell repertoires in COVID-19. Trimming cost V 4 bases and J 6 bases; bases outside gene matches: 10. The CDR3 has 14 residues. Germline CDR1 and CDR2: SQVTM and ANQGSEA. In the authors' methods: Estimates of nucleated cell counts were drawn from the amplification of reference gene primers. Produced via immunoSEQ multiplex PCR; TCRdb's table is partial and in-frame only. That table is the source of V, J and clone size, and D and trimming were worked out from the DNA. Of approximately 310,000 clones in the sample, about nine tenths were seen once. Participants spanned ages about 18 to 90 years and resided in roughly 26 US areas. Each participant's cohort was designated according to participant-reported clinical history.

This chain joins TRBV29-1 and TRBJ2-3, with 7 bases lining up with TRBD1. Sequenced: PBMCs or T cells enriched from blood (not recorded which). This sequence originates from a man in his 60s who had recovered from COVID-19. Written as DNA, the CDR3 is TGCAGCGTTGTTGTGAGACAGGGTATTGATACGCAGTATTTT. Its protein product is CSVVVRQGIDTQYF.